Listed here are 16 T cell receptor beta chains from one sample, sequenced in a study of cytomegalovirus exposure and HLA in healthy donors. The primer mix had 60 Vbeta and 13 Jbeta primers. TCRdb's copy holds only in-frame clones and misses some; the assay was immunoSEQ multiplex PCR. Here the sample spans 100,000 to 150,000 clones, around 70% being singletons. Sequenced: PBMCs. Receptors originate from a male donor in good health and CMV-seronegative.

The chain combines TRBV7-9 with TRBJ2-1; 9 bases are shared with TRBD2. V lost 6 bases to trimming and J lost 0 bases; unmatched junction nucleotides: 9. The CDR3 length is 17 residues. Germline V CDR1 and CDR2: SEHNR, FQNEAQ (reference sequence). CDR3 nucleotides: TGTGCCAGCAGTTTTCGAGCGGGGGGTACCTCCTACAATGAGCAGTTCTTC. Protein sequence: CASSFRAGGTSYNEQFF.

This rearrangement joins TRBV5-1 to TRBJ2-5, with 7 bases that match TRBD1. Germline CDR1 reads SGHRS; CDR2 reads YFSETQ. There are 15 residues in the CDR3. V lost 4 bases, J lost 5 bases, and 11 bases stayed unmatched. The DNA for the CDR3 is TGCGCCAGCAGCCCTCTGCAGGGGGATTGGGAGACCCAGTACTTC. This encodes CASSPLQGDWETQYF. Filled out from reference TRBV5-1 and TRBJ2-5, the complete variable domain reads KAGVTQTPRYLIKTRGQQVTLSCSPISGHRSVSWYQQTPGQGLQFLFEYFSETQRNKGNFPGRFSGRQFSNSRSEMNVSTLELGDSALYLCASSPLQGDWETQYFGPGTRLLVL.

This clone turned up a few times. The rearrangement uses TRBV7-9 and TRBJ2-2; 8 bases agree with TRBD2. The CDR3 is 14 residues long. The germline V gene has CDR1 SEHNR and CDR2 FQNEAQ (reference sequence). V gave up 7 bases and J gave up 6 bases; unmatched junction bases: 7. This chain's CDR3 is CASTTPGGAGELFF. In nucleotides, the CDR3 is TGTGCCAGCACTACCCCCGGGGGGGCCGGGGAGCTGTTTTTT.

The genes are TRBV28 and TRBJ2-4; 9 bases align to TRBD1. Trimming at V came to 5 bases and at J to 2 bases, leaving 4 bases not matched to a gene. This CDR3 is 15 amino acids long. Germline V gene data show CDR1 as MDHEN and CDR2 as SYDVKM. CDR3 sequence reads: CASSQQGASKNIQYF. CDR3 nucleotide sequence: TGTGCCAGCAGTCAACAGGGGGCGTCCAAAAACATTCAGTACTTC.

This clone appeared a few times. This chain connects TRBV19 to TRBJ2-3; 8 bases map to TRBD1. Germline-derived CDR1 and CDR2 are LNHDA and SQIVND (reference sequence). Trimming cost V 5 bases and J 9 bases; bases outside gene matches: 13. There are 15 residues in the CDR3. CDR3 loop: CASSPRTGTLGTQYF. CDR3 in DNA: TGTGCCAGTAGTCCACGGACAGGGACGTTAGGGACGCAGTATTTT. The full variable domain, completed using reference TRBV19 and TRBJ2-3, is DGGITQSPKYLFRKEGQNVTLSCEQNLNHDAMYWYRQDPGQGLRLIYYSQIVNDFQKGDIAEGYSVSREKKESFPLTVTSAQKNPTAFYLCASSPRTGTLGTQYFGPGTRLTVL.

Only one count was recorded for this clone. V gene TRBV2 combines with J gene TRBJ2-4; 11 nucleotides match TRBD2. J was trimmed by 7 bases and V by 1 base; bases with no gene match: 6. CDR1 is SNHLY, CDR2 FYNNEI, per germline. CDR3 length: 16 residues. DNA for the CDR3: TGTGCCAGCAGTGAAGATCTAGCGGGAGGTGGGAACATTCAGTACTTC. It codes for CASSEDLAGGGNIQYF.

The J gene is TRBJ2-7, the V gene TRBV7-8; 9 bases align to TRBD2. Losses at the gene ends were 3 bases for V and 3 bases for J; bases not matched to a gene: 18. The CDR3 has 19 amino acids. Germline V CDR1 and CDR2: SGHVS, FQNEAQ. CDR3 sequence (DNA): TGTGCCAGCAGCTTCCCACTTATCGCTAGCGGGATAACCGACTACGAGCAGTACTTC. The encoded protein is CASSFPLIASGITDYEQYF.

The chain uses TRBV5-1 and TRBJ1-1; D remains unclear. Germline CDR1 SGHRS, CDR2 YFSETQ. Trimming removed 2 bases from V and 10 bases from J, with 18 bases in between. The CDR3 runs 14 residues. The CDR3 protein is CASSLNLSPRGAFF. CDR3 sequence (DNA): TGCGCCAGCAGCTTAAACCTGTCCCCTCGGGGAGCTTTCTTT.

CDR3 sequence (DNA): TGTGCCAGCACTACCTCACTTTATAATTCACCCCTCCACTTT. This translates into CASTTSLYNSPLHF. The chain carries TRBV5-6 and TRBJ1-6, with D uncertain. The CDR3 length is 14 residues. Trimming cost V 6 bases and J 4 bases, with 11 bases left between them. Germline V lookup: CDR1 SGHDT, CDR2 YYEEEE.

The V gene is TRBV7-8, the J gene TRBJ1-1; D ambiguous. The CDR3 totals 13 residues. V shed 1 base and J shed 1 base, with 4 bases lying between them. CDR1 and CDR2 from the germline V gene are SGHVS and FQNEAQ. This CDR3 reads CASSLGRNTEAFF. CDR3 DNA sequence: TGTGCCAGCAGCTTAGGCAGGAACACTGAAGCTTTCTTT. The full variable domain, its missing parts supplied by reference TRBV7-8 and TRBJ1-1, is GAGVSQSPRYKVAKRGQDVALRCDPISGHVSLFWYQQALGQGPEFLTYFQNEAQLDKSGLPSDRFFAERPEGSVSTLKIQRTQQEDSAVYLCASSLGRNTEAFFGQGTRLTVV.

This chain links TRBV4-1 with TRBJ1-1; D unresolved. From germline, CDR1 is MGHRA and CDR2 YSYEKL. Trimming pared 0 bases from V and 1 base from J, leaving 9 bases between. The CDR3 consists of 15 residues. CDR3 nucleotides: TGCGCCAGCAGCCAAGAACCTACAGCGAACACTGAAGCTTTCTTT. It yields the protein CASSQEPTANTEAFF.

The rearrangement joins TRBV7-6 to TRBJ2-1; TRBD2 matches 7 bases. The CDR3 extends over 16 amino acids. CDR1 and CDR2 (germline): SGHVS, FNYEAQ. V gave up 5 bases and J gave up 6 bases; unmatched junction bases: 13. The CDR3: CASSLIGLGMPNEQFF. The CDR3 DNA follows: TGTGCCAGCAGCCTTATAGGACTAGGAATGCCCAATGAGCAGTTCTTC.

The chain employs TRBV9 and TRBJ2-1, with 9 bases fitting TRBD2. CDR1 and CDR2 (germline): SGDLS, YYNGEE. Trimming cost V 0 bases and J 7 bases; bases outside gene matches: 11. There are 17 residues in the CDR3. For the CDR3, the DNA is TGTGCCAGCAGCGTAGAATTCGGCGGGGGGGCCCGGAATGAGCAGTTCTTC. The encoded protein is CASSVEFGGGARNEQFF.

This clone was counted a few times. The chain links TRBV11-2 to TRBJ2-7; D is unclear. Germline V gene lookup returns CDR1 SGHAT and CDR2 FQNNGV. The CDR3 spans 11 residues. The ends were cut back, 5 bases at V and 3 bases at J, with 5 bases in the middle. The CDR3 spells CASSANYEQYF. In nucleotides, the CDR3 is TGTGCCAGCAGCGCGAACTACGAGCAGTACTTC.

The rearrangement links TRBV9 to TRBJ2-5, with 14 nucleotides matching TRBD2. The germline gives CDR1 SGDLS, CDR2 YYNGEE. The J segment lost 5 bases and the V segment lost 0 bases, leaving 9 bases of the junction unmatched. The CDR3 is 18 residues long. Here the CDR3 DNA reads TGTGCCAGCAGCGTAGGGACTAGCGGGGGGTCCAACCCGGAGACCCAGTACTTC. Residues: CASSVGTSGGSNPETQYF.

CDR3 residues: CASSPVGVSNQPQHF. CDR3 DNA sequence: TGTGCCAGCAGCCCCGTCGGGGTGAGCAATCAGCCCCAGCATTTT. V usage is TRBV7-8 and J usage is TRBJ1-5; no clear D gene. CDR3 length equals 15 residues. V dropped 5 bases and J dropped 1 base, with 12 bases sitting between them. Looked up from germline, CDR1 is SGHVS and CDR2 is FQNEAQ.